This is a list of T cell receptor beta chains from one sample in a study of CD8 T cells in Susac syndrome. In TCRdb, the immunoSEQ multiplex PCR reads were re-called with MiXCR into one record per CDR3 protein. The repertoire has some 200,000 distinct CDR3 sequences, roughly 94% of them found once; the top ten carry about 0.15%. Input material: CD8+ T cells from PBMCs. The receptor set was obtained from a human donor with Susac syndrome. Both conserved end residues are part of each CDR3. D genes are given only for firm matches. Clone sizes are given selectively: once, few, many, or a class where the clone is expanded.

d_call j_call clone_size v_call cdr3_aa cdr3_nt
NA TRBJ2-4 NA TRBV5-6 CASSFAGQFGKNIQYF TGTGCCAGCAGCTTCGCGGGACAGTTTGGCAAAAACATTCAGTACTTC
TRBD1 TRBJ1-1 NA TRBV13 CASSLVDRGAEAFF TGTGCCAGCAGCTTAGTGGACAGGGGAGCTGAAGCTTTCTTT
TRBD1 TRBJ2-7 NA TRBV15 CATSRDGTGTDYEQYF TGTGCCACCAGCAGAGATGGGACAGGGACTGACTACGAGCAGTACTTC
NA TRBJ2-3 NA TRBV30 CAWSSFGGQRNF TGTGCCTGGAGTAGCTTCGGGGGCCAGCGGAATTTT
NA TRBJ2-5 NA TRBV18 CASSPPRTGQETQYF TGTGCCAGCTCACCGCCCCGGACGGGACAAGAGACCCAGTACTTC
NA TRBJ1-1 NA TRBV24-1 CATSDRVGIKAFF TGTGCCACCAGTGACAGGGTCGGGATCAAAGCTTTCTTT
TRBD1 TRBJ1-1 once TRBV6-4 CASSEQTGSTEAFF TGTGCCAGCAGTGAACAGACAGGGAGCACTGAAGCTTTCTTT
NA TRBJ2-3 NA TRBV12-5 CASDWGDTDTQYF TGTGCTAGTGATTGGGGTGACACAGATACGCAGTATTTT
NA TRBJ1-1 NA TRBV7-9 CASSVVGNTEAFF TGTGCCAGCAGTGTAGTGGGGAACACTGAAGCTTTCTTT
NA TRBJ2-1 NA TRBV2 CASRPEALTKYNEQFF TGTGCCAGCAGGCCAGAAGCACTTACAAAATACAATGAGCAGTTCTTC
NA TRBJ2-5 NA TRBV10-3 CAISEAIRPQETQYF TGTGCCATCAGTGAGGCAATTCGGCCACAAGAGACCCAGTACTTC
NA TRBJ1-2 NA TRBV7-9 CASSFSEGRGGYTF TGTGCCAGCAGCTTCTCAGAGGGGAGAGGGGGCTACACCTTC
TRBD2 TRBJ2-7 NA TRBV4-1 CASSVSGTNYEQYF TGCGCCAGCAGCGTATCCGGGACTAACTACGAGCAGTACTTC
TRBD1 TRBJ2-3 NA TRBV7-9 CASTKGGQLTDTQYF TGTGCCAGCACCAAAGGGGGACAGCTCACAGATACGCAGTATTTT
NA TRBJ1-4 NA TRBV5-1 CASSLRQLNEKLFF TGCGCCAGCAGCTTGAGGCAGCTTAATGAAAAACTGTTTTTT
NA TRBJ2-7 NA TRBV28 CASSLLGGREQYF TGTGCCAGCAGCCTTTTGGGGGGCCGGGAGCAGTACTTC